The entry below describes one TCR beta chain. A much larger clone is a single base away; this may be a read error. It is likely a read error, because the conserved phenylalanine at the end of the CDR3 is missing. Time point described: healthy volunteer bleed at 6 weeks. The template was total RNA from unfractionated whole blood. The data were taken from a study of human T cells and chemical hapten exposure. The CDR3 loop spans 12 amino acids. V was trimmed by 8 bases and J by 7 bases, leaving 12 bases between them. MiXCR was run by TCRdb on the RACE reads, yielding one entry per CDR3 protein. Counted here are 65,000 or so distinct CDR3 sequences, about 6% occurring once; the ten biggest clones make up 3.4%.

Sequenced sample: whole blood. This chain joins TRBV12-3 or TRBV12-4 and TRBJ1-5, with D unresolved. The receptor was isolated from a female donor in good health. Some clones in this sample may be carry-over from other donors' samples. The CDR3: CASSELGQPQHS. Here the CDR3 DNA reads TGTGCCAGCTCGGAGTTGGGCCAGCCCCAGCATTCT.